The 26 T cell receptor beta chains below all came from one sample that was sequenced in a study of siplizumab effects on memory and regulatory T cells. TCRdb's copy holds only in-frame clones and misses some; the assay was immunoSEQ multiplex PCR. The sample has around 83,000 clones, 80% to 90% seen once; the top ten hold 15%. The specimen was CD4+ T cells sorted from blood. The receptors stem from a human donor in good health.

The CDR3 here is CASSPPTGEDGYTF. The CDR3 DNA is TGTGCCAGCTCACCACCAACAGGGGAGGATGGCTACACCTTC. V gene TRBV18 combines with J gene TRBJ1-2, with 7 bases matching TRBD1. The germline gives CDR1 KGHSH, CDR2 LQKENI. The CDR3 is 14 amino acids. With 0 bases clipped from V and 6 bases from J, the junction kept 4 bases outside the gene matches.

The CDR3 coding sequence is TGTGCCAGCACCCAGACCGGTCGGAGGGCTTATGGCTACACCTTC. It yields the protein CASTQTGRRAYGYTF. The genes are TRBV4-2 and TRBJ1-2; no firm D call. Trimming cost V 7 bases and J 5 bases, with 20 bases left between them. Per the germline V gene, CDR1 is LGHNA and CDR2 is YNFKEQ. CDR3 size: 15 residues.

The CDR3 DNA is TGTGCCAGCAGCGTAATTTCCGGGGAGCTGTTTTTT. Its protein is CASSVISGELFF. The V and J genes are TRBV9 and TRBJ2-2; D remains unclear. CDR3 length equals 12 residues. Trimming removed 1 base at V and 6 bases at J, with 4 bases between. Germline V gene lookup returns CDR1 SGDLS and CDR2 YYNGEE.

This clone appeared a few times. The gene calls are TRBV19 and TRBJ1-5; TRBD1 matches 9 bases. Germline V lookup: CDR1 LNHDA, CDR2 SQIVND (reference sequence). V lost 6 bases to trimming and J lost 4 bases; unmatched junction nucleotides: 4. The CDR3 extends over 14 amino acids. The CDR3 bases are TGTGCCAGTAGAGGGACAGGGCTTAATCAGCCCCAGCATTTT. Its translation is CASRGTGLNQPQHF. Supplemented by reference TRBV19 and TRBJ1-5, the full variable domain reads DGGITQSPKYLFRKEGQNVTLSCEQNLNHDAMYWYRQDPGQGLRLIYYSQIVNDFQKGDIAEGYSVSREKKESFPLTVTSAQKNPTAFYLCASRGTGLNQPQHFGDGTRLSIL.

The CDR3 sequence is CASSFSSGRANTEAFF. CDR3 DNA sequence: TGTGCCAGCAGCTTTTCTTCTGGCAGGGCGAACACTGAAGCTTTCTTT. The chain combines TRBV7-2 with TRBJ1-1; perhaps TRBD1 as D (5 bases). Germline lookup yields CDR1 SGHTA and CDR2 FQGNSA. Trimming cost V 3 bases and J 1 base, with 15 bases left between them. This CDR3 spans 16 amino acids.

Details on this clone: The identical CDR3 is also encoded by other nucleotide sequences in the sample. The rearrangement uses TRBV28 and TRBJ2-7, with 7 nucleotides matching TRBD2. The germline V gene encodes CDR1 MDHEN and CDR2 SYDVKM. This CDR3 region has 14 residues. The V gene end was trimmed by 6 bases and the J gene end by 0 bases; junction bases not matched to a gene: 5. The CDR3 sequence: CASRVGGSSYEQYF. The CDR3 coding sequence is TGTGCCAGCAGAGTCGGGGGGAGCTCCTACGAGCAGTACTTC.

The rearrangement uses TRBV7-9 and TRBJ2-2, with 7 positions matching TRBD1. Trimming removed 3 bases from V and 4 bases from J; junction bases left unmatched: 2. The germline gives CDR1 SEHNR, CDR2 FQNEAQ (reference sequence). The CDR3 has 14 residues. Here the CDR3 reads CASSFDRVTGELFF. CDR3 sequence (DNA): TGTGCCAGCAGCTTCGACAGGGTCACCGGGGAGCTGTTTTTT.

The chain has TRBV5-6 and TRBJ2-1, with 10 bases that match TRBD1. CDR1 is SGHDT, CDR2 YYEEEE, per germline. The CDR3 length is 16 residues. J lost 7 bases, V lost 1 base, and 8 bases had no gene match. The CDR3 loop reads CASSLPGTGVGNEQFF. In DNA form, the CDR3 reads TGTGCCAGCAGCTTGCCCGGGACAGGGGTAGGGAATGAGCAGTTCTTC.

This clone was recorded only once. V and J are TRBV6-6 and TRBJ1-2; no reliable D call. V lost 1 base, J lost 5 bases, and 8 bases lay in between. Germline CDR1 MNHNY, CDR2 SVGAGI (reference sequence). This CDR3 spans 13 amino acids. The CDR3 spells CASSYYADYGYTF. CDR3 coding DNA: TGTGCCAGCAGTTACTACGCTGATTATGGCTACACCTTC.

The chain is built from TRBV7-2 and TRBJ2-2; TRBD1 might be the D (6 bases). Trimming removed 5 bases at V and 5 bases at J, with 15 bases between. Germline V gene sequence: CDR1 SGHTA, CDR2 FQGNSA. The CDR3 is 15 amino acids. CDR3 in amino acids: CASSRTDRITGELFF. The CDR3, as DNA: TGTGCCAGCAGCCGAACTGACAGGATAACCGGGGAGCTGTTTTTT.

CDR3 residues: CASSIRDSGNTIYF. The DNA of the CDR3 is TGTGCCAGTAGCATCCGGGACTCTGGAAACACCATATATTTT. This chain links TRBV19 with TRBJ1-3; D gene ambiguous. Per germline, CDR1 LNHDA and CDR2 SQIVND (reference sequence). The CDR3 is made up of 14 amino acids. V lost 6 bases and J 0 bases, leaving 9 bases between the germline ends. Full variable domain (outside the CDR3, taken from reference TRBV19 and TRBJ1-3): DGGITQSPKYLFRKEGQNVTLSCEQNLNHDAMYWYRQDPGQGLRLIYYSQIVNDFQKGDIAEGYSVSREKKESFPLTVTSAQKNPTAFYLCASSIRDSGNTIYFGEGSWLTVV.

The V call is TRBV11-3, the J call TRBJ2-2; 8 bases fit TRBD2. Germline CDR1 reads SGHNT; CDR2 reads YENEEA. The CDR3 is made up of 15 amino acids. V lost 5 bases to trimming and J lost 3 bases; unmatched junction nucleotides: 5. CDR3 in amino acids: CASSVASGYTGELFF. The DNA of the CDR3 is TGTGCCAGCAGCGTTGCTAGCGGGTACACCGGGGAGCTGTTTTTT.

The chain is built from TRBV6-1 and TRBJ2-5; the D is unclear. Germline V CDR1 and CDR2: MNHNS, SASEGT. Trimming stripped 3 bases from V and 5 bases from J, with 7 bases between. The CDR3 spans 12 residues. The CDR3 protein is CASSDRFETQYF. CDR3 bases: TGTGCCAGCAGTGACAGGTTCGAGACCCAGTACTTC.

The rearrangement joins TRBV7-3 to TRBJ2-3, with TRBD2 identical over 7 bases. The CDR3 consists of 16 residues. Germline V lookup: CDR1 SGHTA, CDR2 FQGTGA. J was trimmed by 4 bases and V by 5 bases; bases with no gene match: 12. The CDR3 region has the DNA TGTGCCAGCAGCCTCGGGGAATGGGAGGGCCCAGATACGCAGTATTTT. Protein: CASSLGEWEGPDTQYF.

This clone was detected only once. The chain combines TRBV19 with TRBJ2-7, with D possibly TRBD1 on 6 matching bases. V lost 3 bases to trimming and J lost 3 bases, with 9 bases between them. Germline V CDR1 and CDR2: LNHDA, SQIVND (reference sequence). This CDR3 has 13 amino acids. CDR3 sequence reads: CASSMGDIYEQYF. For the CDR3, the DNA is TGTGCCAGTAGTATGGGGGACATCTACGAGCAGTACTTC. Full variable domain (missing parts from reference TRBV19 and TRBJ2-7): DGGITQSPKYLFRKEGQNVTLSCEQNLNHDAMYWYRQDPGQGLRLIYYSQIVNDFQKGDIAEGYSVSREKKESFPLTVTSAQKNPTAFYLCASSMGDIYEQYFGPGTRLTVT.

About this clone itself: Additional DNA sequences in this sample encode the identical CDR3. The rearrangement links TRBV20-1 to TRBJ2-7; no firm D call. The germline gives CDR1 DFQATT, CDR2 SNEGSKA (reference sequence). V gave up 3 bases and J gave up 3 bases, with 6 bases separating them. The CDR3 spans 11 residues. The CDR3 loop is CSASGNYEQYF. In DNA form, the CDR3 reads TGCAGTGCTAGCGGAAACTACGAGCAGTACTTC.

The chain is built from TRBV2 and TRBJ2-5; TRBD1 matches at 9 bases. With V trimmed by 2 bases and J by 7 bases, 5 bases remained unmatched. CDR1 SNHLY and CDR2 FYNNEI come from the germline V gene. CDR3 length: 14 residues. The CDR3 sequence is CASSERTGVGTQYF. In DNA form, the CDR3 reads TGTGCCAGCAGTGAAAGGACAGGGGTTGGGACCCAGTACTTC.

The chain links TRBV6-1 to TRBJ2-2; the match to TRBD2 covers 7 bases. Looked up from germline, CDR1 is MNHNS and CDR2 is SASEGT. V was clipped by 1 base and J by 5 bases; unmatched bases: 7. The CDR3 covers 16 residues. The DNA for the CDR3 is TGTGCCAGCAGTGAAGTGGGAGGGTTGGTGACCGGGGAGCTGTTTTTT. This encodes CASSEVGGLVTGELFF.

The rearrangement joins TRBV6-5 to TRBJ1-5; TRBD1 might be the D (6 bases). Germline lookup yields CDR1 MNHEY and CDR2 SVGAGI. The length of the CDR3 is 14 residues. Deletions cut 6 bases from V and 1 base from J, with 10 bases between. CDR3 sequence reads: CASSPRGSNQPQHF. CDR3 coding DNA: TGTGCCAGCAGCCCCAGGGGAAGCAATCAGCCCCAGCATTTT.

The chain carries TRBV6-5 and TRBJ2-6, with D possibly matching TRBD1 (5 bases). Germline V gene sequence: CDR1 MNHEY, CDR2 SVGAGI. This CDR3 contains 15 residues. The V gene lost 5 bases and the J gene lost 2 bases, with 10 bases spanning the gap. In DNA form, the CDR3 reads TGTGCCAGCAGTACCCAGGGTACTGGGGCCAACGTCCTGACTTTC. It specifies CASSTQGTGANVLTF.

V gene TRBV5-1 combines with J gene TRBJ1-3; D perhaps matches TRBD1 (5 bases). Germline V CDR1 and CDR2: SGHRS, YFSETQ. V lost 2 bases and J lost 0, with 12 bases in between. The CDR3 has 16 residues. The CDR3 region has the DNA TGCGCCAGCAGCTTAAGACAGACCAGCTCTGGAAACACCATATATTTT. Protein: CASSLRQTSSGNTIYF.

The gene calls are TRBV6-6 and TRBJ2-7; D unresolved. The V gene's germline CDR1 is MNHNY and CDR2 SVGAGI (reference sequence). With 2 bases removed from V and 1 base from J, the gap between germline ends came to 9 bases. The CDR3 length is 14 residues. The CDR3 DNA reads TGTGCCAGCAGTTACGGGGTCGGTTCCTACGAGCAGTACTTC. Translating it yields CASSYGVGSYEQYF.

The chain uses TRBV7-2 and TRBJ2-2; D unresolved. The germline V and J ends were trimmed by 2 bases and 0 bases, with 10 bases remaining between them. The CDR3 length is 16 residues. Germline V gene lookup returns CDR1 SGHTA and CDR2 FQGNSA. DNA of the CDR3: TGTGCCAGCAGCTTAAGATCTCGCGCGAACACCGGGGAGCTGTTTTTT. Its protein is CASSLRSRANTGELFF. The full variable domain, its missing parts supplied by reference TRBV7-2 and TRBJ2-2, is GAGVSQSPSNKVTEKGKDVELRCDPISGHTALYWYRQSLGQGLEFLIYFQGNSAPDKSGLPSDRFSAERTGGSVSTLTIQRTQQEDSAVYLCASSLRSRANTGELFFGEGSRLTVL.

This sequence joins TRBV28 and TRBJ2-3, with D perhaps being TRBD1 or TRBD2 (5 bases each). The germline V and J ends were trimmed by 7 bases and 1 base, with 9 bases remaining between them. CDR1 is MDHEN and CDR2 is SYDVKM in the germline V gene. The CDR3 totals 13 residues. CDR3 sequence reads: CASTMGGTDTQYF. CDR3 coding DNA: TGTGCCAGCACCATGGGGGGCACAGATACGCAGTATTTT.

The CDR3 protein is CASSLGGVGTEAFF. The DNA for the CDR3 is TGCGCCAGCAGCCTTGGCGGGGTAGGCACTGAAGCTTTCTTT. The chain couples TRBV4-1 to TRBJ1-1; no clear D. The germline CDR1 and CDR2 sequences are MGHRA and YSYEKL. V gave up 4 bases and J gave up 4 bases, with 13 bases separating them. The CDR3 is 14 residues long.

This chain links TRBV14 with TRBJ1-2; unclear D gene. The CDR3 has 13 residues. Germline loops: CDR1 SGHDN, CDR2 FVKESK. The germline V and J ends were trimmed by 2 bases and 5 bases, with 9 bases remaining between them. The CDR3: CASSQTVQYGYTF. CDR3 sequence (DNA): TGTGCCAGCAGCCAAACAGTACAGTATGGCTACACCTTC.